Detailed here is one TCR beta chain. The CDR3 runs to 18 residues. Germline values: CDR1 MNHEY, CDR2 SMNVEV (reference sequence). V gave up 6 bases and J gave up 3 bases; unmatched junction bases: 14. The data belong to a study of blood T cell repertoires in COVID-19. Study-wide context: From the United States, Italy and Spain came samples of acute and convalescent COVID-19.

Clones were sequenced by immunoSEQ multiplex PCR, and TCRdb holds only the in-frame ones, with some missing. Of some 250,000 clones listed, approximately 86% are singletons. The chain employs TRBV27 and TRBJ1-4, with 9 bases identical to TRBD1. Sequenced: peripheral blood. The source is a woman between 25 and 40 years old who had recovered from COVID-19. The CDR3 bases are TGTGCCAGCAGATATACCGGGACAGGGAACGCGCCTAATGAAAAACTGTTTTTT. Translating it yields CASRYTGTGNAPNEKLFF.